This entry concerns a single T cell receptor beta chain. The data belong to a study of cytomegalovirus exposure and HLA in healthy donors. Primers for the PCR totalled 60 Vbeta and 13 Jbeta. Data came from immunoSEQ multiplex PCR; TCRdb stores just in-frame clones and leaves some out. The sample consists of around 170,000 clones, over 70% of them appearing once. Germline V gives CDR1 SGDLS, CDR2 YYNGEE. The CDR3 spans 12 residues. V gave up 7 bases and J gave up 8 bases, with 13 bases separating them. This TCR was sampled from a woman aged 45-60 years in good health and CMV-seropositive. Input material: PBMCs. V and J are TRBV9 and TRBJ2-1; D is possibly TRBD2 (6 bases). The CDR3 coding sequence is TGTGCCAGCTCAATGCCGGGGGATGAGCAGTTCTTC. Its protein is CASSMPGDEQFF.